This note documents a single TCR beta chain sequence. Its matching antigen is unknown. This may stem from a read error, because a much larger clone lies one nucleotide away. This entry belongs to a study of tumor-infiltrating lymphocytes in primary liver carcinoma. In the study overall: The patients, men and women alike, were aged 30 to 69 years. The neoplasms were of stage T1-T3 N0M0, with dimensions of about 4.2 to 11 cm across. Whole-study results and caveats: When set against blood, tumors had a significantly higher top-250-clone fraction (p = 0.039).

The germline V gene has CDR1 MNHEY and CDR2 SVGEGT. The CDR3 spans 14 residues. TCR beta cDNA was reverse-transcribed from roughly 520 ng of total RNA. The reaction used a constant-region primer and ProtoScript II reverse transcriptase. Researchers made the TCR beta libraries by running three nested multiplex PCR rounds with slightly modified ARM-PCR. Use of TRBV1-TRBV30 forward primers with a C-beta reverse primer characterized the first two PCR rounds, which lasted about 10 cycles each. TCRdb recomputed calls from the multiplex PCR reads with MiXCR, one row per CDR3 protein. The profile shows fewer than 350,000 distinct CDR3 sequences, 65% of them singletons. In addition to blood RNA drawn from unsorted whole blood, germline DNA was extracted.

The sequence was obtained from a man between 40 and 49 years old with primary liver carcinoma and hepatitis B virus infection. The rearrangement joins TRBV6-2 or TRBV6-3 to TRBJ2-7, with 9 bases matching TRBD1. The sequenced material came from peripheral blood. This CDR3 reads CTSSSGTGNHEQYF. The CDR3 DNA follows: TGTACCAGCAGCTCCGGGACAGGGAACCACGAGCAGTACTTC.